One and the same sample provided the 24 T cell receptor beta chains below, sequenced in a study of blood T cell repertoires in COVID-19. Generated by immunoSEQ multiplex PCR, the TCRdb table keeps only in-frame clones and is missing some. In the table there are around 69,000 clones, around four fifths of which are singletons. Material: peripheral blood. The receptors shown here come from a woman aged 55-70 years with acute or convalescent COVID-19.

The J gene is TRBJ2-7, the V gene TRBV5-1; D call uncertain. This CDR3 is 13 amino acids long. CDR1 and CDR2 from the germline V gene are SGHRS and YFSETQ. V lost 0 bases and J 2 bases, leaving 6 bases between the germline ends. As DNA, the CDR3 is TGCGCCAGCAGCTTGGCCGAGACCTACGAGCAGTACTTC. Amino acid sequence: CASSLAETYEQYF.

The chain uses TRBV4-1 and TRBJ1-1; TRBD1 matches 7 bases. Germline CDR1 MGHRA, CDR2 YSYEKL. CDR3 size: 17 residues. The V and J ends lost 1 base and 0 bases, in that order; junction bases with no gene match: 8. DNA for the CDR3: TGCGCCAGCAGCCAAGGGCTCCTGGGACAGATGAACACTGAAGCTTTCTTT. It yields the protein CASSQGLLGQMNTEAFF.

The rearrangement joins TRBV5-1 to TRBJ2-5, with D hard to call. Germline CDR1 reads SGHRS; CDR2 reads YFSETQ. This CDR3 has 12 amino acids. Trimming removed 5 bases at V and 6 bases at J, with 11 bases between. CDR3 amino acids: CASRPEAQTQYF. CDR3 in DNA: TGCGCCAGCAGACCTGAGGCCCAGACCCAGTACTTC.

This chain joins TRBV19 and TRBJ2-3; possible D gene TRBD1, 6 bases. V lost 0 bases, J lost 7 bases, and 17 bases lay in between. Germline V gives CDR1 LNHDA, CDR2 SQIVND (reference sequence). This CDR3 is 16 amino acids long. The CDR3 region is CASSIDPGHPSHTQYF. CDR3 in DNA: TGTGCCAGTAGTATAGATCCGGGACACCCCAGCCATACGCAGTATTTT.

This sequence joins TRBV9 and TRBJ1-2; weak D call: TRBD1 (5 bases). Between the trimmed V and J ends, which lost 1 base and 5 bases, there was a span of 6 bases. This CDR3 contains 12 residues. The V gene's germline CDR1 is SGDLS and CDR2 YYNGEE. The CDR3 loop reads CASSVSGYGYTF. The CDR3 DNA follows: TGTGCCAGCAGCGTATCAGGGTATGGCTACACCTTC.

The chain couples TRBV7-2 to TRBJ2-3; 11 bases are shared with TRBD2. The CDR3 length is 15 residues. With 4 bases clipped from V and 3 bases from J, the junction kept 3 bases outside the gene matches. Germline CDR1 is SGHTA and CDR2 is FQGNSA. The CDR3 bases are TGTGCCAGCAGCTCTTTAGCGGGAGGGACAGATACGCAGTATTTT. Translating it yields CASSSLAGGTDTQYF.

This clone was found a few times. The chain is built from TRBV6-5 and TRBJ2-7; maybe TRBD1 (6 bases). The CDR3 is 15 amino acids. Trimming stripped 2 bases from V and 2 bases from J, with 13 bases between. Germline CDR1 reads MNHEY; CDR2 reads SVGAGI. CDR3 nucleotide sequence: TGTGCCAGCAGTTACGCCAGGGGCGGAACCTACGAGCAGTACTTC. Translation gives CASSYARGGTYEQYF.

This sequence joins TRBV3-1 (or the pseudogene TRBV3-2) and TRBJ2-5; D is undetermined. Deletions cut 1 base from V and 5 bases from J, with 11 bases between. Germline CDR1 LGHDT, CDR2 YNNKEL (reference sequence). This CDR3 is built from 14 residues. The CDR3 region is CASSQVARTETQYF. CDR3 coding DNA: TGTGCCAGCAGCCAAGTAGCCCGCACGGAGACCCAGTACTTC.

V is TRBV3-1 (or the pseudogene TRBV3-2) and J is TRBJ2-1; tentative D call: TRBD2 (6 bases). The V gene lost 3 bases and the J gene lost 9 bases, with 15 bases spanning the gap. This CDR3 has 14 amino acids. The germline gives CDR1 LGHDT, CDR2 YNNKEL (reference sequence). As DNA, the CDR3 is TGTGCCAGCAGCCAGACCCGGACTACAATTGAGCAGTTCTTC. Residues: CASSQTRTTIEQFF.

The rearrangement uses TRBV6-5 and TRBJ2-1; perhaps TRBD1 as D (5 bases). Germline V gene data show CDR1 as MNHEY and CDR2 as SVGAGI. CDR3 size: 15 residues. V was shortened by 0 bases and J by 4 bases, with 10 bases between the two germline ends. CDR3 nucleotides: TGTGCCAGCAGTTACTCAGGGGATCGGTACAATGAGCAGTTCTTC. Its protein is CASSYSGDRYNEQFF.

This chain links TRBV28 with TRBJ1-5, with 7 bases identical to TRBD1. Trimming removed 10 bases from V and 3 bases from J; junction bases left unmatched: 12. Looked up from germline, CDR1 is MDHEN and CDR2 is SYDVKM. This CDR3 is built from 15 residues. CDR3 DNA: TGTGCCACCAGATTCCGGGACAGAGACAATCAGCCCCAGCATTTT. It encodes CATRFRDRDNQPQHF.

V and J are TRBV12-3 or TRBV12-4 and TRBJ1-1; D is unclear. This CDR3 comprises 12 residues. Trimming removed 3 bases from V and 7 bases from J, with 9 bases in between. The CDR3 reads CASSFIAVEAFF. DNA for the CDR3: TGTGCCAGCAGTTTTATTGCGGTTGAAGCTTTCTTT.

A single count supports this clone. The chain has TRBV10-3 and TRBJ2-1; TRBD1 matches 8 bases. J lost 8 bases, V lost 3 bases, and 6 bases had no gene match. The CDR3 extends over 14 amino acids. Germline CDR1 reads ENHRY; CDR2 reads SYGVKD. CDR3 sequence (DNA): TGTGCCATCAGTGAAAGACAGGGGAGCGATGAGCAGTTCTTC. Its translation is CAISERQGSDEQFF.

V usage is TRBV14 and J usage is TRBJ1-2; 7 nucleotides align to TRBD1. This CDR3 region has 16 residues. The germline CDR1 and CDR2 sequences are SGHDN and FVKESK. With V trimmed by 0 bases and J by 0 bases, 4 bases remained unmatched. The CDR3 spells CASSQDGTVPNYGYTF. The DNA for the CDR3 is TGTGCCAGCAGCCAAGATGGGACAGTACCTAACTATGGCTACACCTTC. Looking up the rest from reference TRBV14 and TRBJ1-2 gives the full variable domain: EAGVTQFPSHSVIEKGQTVTLRCDPISGHDNLYWYRRVMGKEIKFLLHFVKESKQDESGMPNNRFLAERTGGTYSTLKVQPAELEDSGVYFCASSQDGTVPNYGYTFGSGTRLTVV.

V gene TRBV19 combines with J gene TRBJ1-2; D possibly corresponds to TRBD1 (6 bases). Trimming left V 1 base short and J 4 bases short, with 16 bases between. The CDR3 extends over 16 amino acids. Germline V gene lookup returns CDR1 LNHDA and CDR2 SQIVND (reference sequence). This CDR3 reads CASSIAGQFSSYGYTF. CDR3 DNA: TGTGCCAGTAGTATAGCCGGACAGTTTTCTTCCTATGGCTACACCTTC.

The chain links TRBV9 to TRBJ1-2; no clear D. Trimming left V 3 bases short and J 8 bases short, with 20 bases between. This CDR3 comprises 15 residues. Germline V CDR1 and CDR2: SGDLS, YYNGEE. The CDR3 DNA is TGTGCCAGCAGCGCCACCTCACGGGTGGGTTCCGGCTACACCTTC. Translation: CASSATSRVGSGYTF.

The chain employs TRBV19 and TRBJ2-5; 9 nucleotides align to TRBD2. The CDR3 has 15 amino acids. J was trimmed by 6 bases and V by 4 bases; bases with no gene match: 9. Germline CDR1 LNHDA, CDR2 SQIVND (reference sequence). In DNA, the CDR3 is TGTGCCAGTAGTAGCGGGGGGGCTGTCAAGCAGACCCAGTACTTC. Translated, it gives CASSSGGAVKQTQYF.

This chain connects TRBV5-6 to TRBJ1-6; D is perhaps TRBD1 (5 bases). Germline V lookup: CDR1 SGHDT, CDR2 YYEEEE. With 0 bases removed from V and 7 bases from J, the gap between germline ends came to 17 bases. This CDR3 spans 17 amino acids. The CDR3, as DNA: TGTGCCAGCAGCTTGGTACGGCAGGGAAATGTCAATTCACCCCTCCACTTT. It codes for CASSLVRQGNVNSPLHF.

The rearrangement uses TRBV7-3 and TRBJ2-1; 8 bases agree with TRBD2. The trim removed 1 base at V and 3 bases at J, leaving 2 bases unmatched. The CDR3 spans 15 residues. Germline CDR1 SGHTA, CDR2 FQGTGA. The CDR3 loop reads CASSLIAGFYNEQFF. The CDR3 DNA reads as TGTGCCAGCAGCTTAATAGCGGGATTCTACAATGAGCAGTTCTTC.

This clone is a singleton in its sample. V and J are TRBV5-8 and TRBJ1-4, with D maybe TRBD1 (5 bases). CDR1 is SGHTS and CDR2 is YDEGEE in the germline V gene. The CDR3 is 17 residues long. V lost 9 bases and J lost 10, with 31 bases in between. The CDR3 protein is CAIRGDHAGTVGGKLFF. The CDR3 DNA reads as TGTGCCATCCGGGGGGACCACGCGGGGACGGTTGGCGGAAAACTGTTTTTT.

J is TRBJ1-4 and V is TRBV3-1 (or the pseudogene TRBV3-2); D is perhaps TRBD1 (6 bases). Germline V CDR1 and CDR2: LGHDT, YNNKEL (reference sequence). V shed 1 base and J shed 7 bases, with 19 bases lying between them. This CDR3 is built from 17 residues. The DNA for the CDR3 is TGTGCCAGCAGCCAAGCCTTCGGGGGGGGGCTCGGTGAAAAACTGTTTTTT. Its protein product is CASSQAFGGGLGEKLFF.

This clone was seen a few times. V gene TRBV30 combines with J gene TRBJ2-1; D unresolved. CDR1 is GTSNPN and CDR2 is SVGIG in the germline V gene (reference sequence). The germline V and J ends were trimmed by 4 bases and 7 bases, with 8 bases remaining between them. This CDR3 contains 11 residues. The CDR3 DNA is TGTGCCTGGACCCTAAATAATGAGCAGTTCTTC. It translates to CAWTLNNEQFF. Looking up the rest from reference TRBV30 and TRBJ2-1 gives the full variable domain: SQTIHQWPATLVQPVGSPLSLECTVEGTSNPNLYWYRQAAGRGLQLLFYSVGIGQISSEVPQNLSASRPQDRQFILSSKKLLLSDSGFYLCAWTLNNEQFFGPGTRLTVL.

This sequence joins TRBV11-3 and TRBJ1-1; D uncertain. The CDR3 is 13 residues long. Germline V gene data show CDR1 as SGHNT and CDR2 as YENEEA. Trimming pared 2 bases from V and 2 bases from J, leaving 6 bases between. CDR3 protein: CASSLYSNTEAFF. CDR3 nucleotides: TGTGCCAGCAGCTTATACAGTAACACTGAAGCTTTCTTT.

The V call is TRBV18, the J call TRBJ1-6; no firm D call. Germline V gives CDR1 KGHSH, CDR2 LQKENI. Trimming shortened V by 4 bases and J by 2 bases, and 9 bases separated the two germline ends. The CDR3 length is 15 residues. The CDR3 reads CASSREATYNSPLHF. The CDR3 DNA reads TGTGCCAGCTCACGGGAGGCTACCTATAATTCACCCCTCCACTTT.